This T cell receptor (beta chain) was profiled in a study of shared clonotypes between healthy human individuals. Study-level points and caveats: Larger estimated richness was generally seen in naive subsets than in memory subsets. Naive CD4 clonotypes overlapped across a few donors at approximately 4.5%.

Data came from immunoSEQ multiplex PCR; TCRdb stores just in-frame clones and leaves some out. The sample holds over a million clones, approximately 78% seen once. This clone was detected only a few times. Its antigen remains unknown. Sequenced sample: memory CD4+ T cells from PBMCs. Sample subset: CD45RA-negative fraction. This sequence originates from a man between 18 and 35 years old in good health. Some clones in this sample may be carry-over from other donors' samples.

CDR3: CASKLRREEGDTQYF. The CDR3 coding sequence is TGTGCCAGCAAGCTTCGGCGGGAGGAGGGGGATACGCAGTATTTT. The chain joins TRBV2 to TRBJ2-3; 8 bases map to TRBD2. CDR3 length: 15 amino acids. Trimming took 7 bases from V and 6 from J; bases not matched to a gene: 12. Germline-derived CDR1 and CDR2 are SNHLY and FYNNEI.